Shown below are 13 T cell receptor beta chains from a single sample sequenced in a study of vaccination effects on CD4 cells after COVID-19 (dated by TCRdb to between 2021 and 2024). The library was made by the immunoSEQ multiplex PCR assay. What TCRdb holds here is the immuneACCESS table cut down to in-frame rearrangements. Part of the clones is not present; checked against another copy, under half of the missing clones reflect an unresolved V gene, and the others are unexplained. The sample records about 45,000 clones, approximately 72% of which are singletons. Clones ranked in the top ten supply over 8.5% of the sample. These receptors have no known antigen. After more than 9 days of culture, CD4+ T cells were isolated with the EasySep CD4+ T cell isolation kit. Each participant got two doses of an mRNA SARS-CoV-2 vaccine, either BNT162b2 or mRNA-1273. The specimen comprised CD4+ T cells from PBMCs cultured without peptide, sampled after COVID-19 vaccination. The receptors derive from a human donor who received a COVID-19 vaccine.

This chain's CDR3 is CATSSGQGGGYTF. CDR3 coding DNA: TGTGCCACCAGCTCCGGACAGGGCGGAGGCTACACCTTC. V is TRBV15 and J is TRBJ1-2; 8 bases are a match to TRBD1. The CDR3 spans 13 residues. The germline V gene encodes CDR1 LNHNV and CDR2 YYDKDF (reference sequence). V was pared by 5 bases and J by 8 bases, with 7 bases of the junction left unmatched.

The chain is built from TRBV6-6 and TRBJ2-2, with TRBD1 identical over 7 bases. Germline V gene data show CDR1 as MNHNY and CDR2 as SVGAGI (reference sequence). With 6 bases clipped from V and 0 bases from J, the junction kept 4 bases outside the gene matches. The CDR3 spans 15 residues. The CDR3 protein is CASSRGQSNTGELFF. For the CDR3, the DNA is TGTGCCAGCAGCAGGGGACAGTCGAACACCGGGGAGCTGTTTTTT.

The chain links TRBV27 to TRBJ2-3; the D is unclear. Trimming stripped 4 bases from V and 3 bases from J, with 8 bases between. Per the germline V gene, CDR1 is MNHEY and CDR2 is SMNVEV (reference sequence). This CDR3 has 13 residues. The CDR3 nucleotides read TGTGCCAGCAGTTCAGGCCGGACAGATACGCAGTATTTT. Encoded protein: CASSSGRTDTQYF.

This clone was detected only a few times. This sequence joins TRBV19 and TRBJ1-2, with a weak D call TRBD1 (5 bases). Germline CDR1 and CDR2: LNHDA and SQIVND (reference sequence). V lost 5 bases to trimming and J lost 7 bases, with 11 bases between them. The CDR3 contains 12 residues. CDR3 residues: CASSPPGGGYTF. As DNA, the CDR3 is TGTGCCAGTAGTCCACCGGGGGGTGGCTACACCTTC. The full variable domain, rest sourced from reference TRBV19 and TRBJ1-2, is DGGITQSPKYLFRKEGQNVTLSCEQNLNHDAMYWYRQDPGQGLRLIYYSQIVNDFQKGDIAEGYSVSREKKESFPLTVTSAQKNPTAFYLCASSPPGGGYTFGSGTRLTVV.

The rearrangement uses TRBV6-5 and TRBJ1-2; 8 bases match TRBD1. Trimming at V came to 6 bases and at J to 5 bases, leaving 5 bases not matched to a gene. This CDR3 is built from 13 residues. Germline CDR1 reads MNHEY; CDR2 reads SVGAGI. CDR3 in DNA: TGTGCCAGCAGAAACGGACAGGGATATGGCTACACCTTC. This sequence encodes CASRNGQGYGYTF.

The CDR3, as DNA: TGCGCCAGCAGCACGGGACTACCTACAGATACGCAGTATTTT. It specifies CASSTGLPTDTQYF. This chain uses TRBV5-1 with TRBJ2-3; 7 nucleotides line up with TRBD2. Trimming cost V 4 bases and J 3 bases; bases outside gene matches: 5. The germline V gene has CDR1 SGHRS and CDR2 YFSETQ. The CDR3 is made up of 14 amino acids. The variable domain in full, completed from reference TRBV5-1 and TRBJ2-3, reads KAGVTQTPRYLIKTRGQQVTLSCSPISGHRSVSWYQQTPGQGLQFLFEYFSETQRNKGNFPGRFSGRQFSNSRSEMNVSTLELGDSALYLCASSTGLPTDTQYFGPGTRLTVL.

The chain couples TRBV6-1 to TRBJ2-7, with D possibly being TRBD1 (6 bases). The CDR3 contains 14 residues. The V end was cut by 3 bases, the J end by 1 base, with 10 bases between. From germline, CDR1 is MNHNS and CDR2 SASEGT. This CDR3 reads CASSDRGPSYEQYF. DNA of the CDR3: TGTGCCAGCAGTGACAGGGGACCATCCTACGAGCAGTACTTC.

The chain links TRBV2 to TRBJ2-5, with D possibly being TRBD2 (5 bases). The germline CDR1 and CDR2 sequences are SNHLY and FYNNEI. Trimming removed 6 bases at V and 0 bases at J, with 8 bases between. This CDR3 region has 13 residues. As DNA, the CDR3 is TGTGCCAGCAGGAGGGATTACCAAGAGACCCAGTACTTC. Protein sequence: CASRRDYQETQYF.

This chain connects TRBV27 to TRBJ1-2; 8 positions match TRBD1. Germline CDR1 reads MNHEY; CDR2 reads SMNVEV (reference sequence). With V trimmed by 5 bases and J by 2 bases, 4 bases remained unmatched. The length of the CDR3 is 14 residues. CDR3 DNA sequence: TGTGCCAGCAGTGAAAGGGACAGGAACTATGGCTACACCTTC. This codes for CASSERDRNYGYTF.

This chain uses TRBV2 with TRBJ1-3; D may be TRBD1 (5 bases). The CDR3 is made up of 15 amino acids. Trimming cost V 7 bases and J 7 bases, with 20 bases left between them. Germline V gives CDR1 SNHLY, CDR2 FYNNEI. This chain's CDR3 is CASTVGADEGNTIYF. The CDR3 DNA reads TGTGCCAGCACGGTCGGGGCCGATGAGGGGAACACCATATATTTT. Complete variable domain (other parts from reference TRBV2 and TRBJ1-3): EPEVTQTPSHQVTQMGQEVILRCVPISNHLYFYWYRQILGQKVEFLVSFYNNEISEKSEIFDDQFSVERPDGSNFTLKIRSTKLEDSAMYFCASTVGADEGNTIYFGEGSWLTVV.

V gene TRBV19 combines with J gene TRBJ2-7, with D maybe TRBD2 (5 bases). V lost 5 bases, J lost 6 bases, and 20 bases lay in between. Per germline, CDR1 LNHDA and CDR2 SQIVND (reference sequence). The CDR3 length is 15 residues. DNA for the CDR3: TGTGCCAGTAGTCCCTGGGTCAGGCCCCGGGGCGAGCAGTACTTC. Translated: CASSPWVRPRGEQYF.

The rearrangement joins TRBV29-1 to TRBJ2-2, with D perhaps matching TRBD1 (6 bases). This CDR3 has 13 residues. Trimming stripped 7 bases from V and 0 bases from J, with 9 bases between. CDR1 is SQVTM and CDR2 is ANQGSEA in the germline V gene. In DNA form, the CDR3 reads TGCAGCGCCGACAGGCCGAACACCGGGGAGCTGTTTTTT. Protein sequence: CSADRPNTGELFF.

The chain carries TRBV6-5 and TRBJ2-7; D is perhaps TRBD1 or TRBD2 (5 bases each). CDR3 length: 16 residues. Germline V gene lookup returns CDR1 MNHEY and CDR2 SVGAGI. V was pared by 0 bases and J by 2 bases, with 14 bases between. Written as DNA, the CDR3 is TGTGCCAGCAGTTACTCACCGGGACCTCAGGCCTACGAGCAGTACTTC. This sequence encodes CASSYSPGPQAYEQYF.